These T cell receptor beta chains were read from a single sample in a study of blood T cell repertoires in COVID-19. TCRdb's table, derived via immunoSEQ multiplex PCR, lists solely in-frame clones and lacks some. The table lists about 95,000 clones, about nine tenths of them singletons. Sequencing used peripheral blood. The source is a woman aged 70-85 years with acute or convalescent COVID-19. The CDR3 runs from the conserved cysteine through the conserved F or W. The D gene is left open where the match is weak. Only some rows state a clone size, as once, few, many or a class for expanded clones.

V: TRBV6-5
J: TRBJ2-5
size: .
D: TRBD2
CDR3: CASSYPGLPGETQYF
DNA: TGTGCCAGCAGTTACCCGGGACTACCTGGTGAGACCCAGTACTTC

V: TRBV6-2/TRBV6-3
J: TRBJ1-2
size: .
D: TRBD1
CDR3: CASSSTGTGGSGYTF
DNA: TGTGCCAGCAGTTCCACCGGGACAGGGGGGAGTGGCTACACCTTC

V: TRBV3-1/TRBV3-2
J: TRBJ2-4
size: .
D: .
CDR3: CASSQDLQGVRGKNIQYF
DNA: TGTGCCAGCAGCCAAGATCTTCAGGGCGTAAGAGGCAAAAACATTCAGTACTTC

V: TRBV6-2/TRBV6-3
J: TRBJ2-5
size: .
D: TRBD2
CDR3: CASSWAGGPQYF
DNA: TGTGCCAGCAGTTGGGCGGGAGGGCCCCAGTACTTC

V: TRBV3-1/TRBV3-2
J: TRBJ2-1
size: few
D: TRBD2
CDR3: CASSPTSGAALYNEQFF
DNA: TGTGCCAGCAGCCCGACTAGCGGGGCGGCGCTCTACAATGAGCAGTTCTTC

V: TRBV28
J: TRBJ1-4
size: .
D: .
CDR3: CASSLIRSYNEKLFF
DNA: TGTGCCAGCAGTTTGATCAGGTCATATAATGAAAAACTGTTTTTT

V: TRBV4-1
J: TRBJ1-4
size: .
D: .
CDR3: CASSQELGSTNEKLFF
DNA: TGCGCCAGCAGCCAAGAACTGGGCTCAACTAATGAAAAACTGTTTTTT

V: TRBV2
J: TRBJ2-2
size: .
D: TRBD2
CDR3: CASKISGGAGELFF
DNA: TGTGCCAGCAAAATAAGCGGGGGGGCCGGGGAGCTGTTTTTT

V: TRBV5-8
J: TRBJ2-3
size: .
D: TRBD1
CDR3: CASSLSIKDRDRGQQDTQYF
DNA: TGTGCCAGCAGCTTATCTATAAAGGACCGGGACAGGGGACAGCAAGATACGCAGTATTTT

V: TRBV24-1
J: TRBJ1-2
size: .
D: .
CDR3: CATSDFGQTYGYTF
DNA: TGTGCCACCAGTGATTTTGGACAGACCTATGGCTACACCTTC

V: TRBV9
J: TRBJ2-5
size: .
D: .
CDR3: CASSEGRQIGAETQYF
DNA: TGTGCCAGCAGCGAGGGTCGACAGATCGGCGCCGAGACCCAGTACTTC

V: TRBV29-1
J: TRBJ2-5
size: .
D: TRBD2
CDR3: CSVDWGLGLEETQYF
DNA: TGCAGCGTTGATTGGGGACTAGGTTTAGAAGAGACCCAGTACTTC

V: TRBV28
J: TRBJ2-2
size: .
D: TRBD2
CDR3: CASGHRGLVFPGELFF
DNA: TGTGCCAGCGGTCATCGGGGACTAGTATTTCCCGGGGAGCTGTTTTTT

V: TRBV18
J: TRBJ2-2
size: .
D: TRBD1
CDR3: CASSPEDRGANTGELFF
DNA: TGTGCCAGCTCACCAGAAGACAGGGGCGCGAACACCGGGGAGCTGTTTTTT

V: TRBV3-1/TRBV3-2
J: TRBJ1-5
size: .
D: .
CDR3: CASSQDPVQPQHF
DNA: TGTGCCAGCAGCCAAGACCCTGTTCAGCCCCAGCATTTT

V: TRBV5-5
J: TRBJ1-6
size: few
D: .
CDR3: CASSPLGDSYNSPLHF
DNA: TGTGCCAGCAGCCCGTTAGGGGACTCCTATAATTCACCCCTCCACTTT

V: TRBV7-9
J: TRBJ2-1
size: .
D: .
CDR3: CASKEDYNEQFF
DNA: TGTGCCAGCAAGGAGGATTACAATGAGCAGTTCTTC

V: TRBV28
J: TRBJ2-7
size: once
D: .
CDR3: CASSFGADPHEQYF
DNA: TGTGCCAGCAGTTTTGGGGCAGATCCCCACGAGCAGTACTTC

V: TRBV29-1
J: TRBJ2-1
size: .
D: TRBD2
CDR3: CSLVAIAGGVNEQFF
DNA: TGCAGCCTGGTTGCCATAGCGGGGGGCGTCAATGAGCAGTTCTTC

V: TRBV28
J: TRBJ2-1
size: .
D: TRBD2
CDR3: CASSLIGGGARNEQFF
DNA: TGTGCCAGCAGTTTAATTGGCGGGGGGGCGAGGAATGAGCAGTTCTTC

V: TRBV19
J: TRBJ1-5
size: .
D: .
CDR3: CAVSWQGNQPQHF
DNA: TGTGCCGTCTCGTGGCAGGGGAATCAGCCCCAGCATTTT

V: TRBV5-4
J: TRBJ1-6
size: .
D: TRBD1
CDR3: CASSLLRDRVLGTLDSPLHF
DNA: TGTGCCAGCAGCTTGTTAAGAGACAGGGTCCTGGGTACGCTTGATTCACCCCTCCACTTT

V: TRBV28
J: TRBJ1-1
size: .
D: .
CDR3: CASSLSQGGGTEAFF
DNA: TGTGCCAGCAGTTTATCGCAGGGAGGGGGCACTGAAGCTTTCTTT

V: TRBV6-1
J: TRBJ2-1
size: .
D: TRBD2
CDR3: CASSELGSGTREFF
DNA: TGTGCCAGCAGTGAATTGGGGTCGGGGACTAGAGAGTTCTTC

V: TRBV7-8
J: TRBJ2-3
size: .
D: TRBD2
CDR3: CASSPPWREGTDTQYF
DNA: TGTGCCAGCAGCCCACCATGGCGGGAGGGCACAGATACGCAGTATTTT

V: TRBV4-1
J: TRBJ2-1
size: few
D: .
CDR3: CASSRTRTEGYNEQFF
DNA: TGCGCCAGCAGCCGAACCCGGACAGAGGGCTACAATGAGCAGTTCTTC

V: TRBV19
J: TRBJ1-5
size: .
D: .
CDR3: CASSMRGGSLIGNQPQHF
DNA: TGTGCCAGTAGTATGCGGGGGGGCTCCCTTATTGGCAATCAGCCCCAGCATTTT

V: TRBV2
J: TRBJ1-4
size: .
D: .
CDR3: CASRSGQSNNEKLFF
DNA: TGTGCCAGCAGGTCCGGACAGTCAAATAATGAAAAACTGTTTTTT

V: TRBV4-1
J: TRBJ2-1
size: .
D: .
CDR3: CASSQPKDFLSYNEQFF
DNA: TGCGCCAGCAGCCAACCGAAGGACTTCTTATCCTACAATGAGCAGTTCTTC

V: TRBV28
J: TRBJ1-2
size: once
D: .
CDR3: CATQQPYGYTF
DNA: TGTGCCACTCAACAGCCCTATGGCTACACCTTC

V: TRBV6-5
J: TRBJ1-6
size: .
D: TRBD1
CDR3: CASTPDRLTFSPLHF
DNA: TGTGCCAGCACTCCGGACAGGTTGACATTTTCACCCCTCCACTTT

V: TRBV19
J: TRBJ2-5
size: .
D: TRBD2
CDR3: CASSISFLAGGAETQYF
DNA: TGTGCCAGTAGTATAAGTTTCCTAGCGGGAGGCGCAGAGACCCAGTACTTC

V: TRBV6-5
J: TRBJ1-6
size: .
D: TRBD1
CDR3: CASSYYRGGNSPLHF
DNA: TGTGCCAGCAGTTACTACAGGGGCGGGAATTCACCCCTCCACTTT

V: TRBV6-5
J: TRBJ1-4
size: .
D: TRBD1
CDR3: CASSSFPGQGQEKLFF
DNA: TGTGCCAGCAGTTCCTTCCCCGGACAGGGGCAAGAAAAACTGTTTTTT

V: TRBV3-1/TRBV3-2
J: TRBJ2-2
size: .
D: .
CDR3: CASSQSAGKIPLGTGELFF
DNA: TGTGCCAGCAGCCAGTCAGCGGGCAAAATTCCCCTGGGAACCGGGGAGCTGTTTTTT

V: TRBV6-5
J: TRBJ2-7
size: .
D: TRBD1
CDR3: CASRGGQGLGEQYF
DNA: TGTGCCAGCAGGGGGGGACAGGGCTTGGGCGAGCAGTACTTC

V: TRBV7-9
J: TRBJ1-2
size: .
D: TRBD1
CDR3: CASSSSRRQGDNYGYTF
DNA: TGTGCCAGCAGCTCCTCGCGGCGACAGGGGGATAACTATGGCTACACCTTC

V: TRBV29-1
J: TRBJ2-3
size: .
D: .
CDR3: CSVEAVLQDEEQYF
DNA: TGCAGCGTTGAAGCGGTGCTACAGGACGAGGAGCAGTATTTT

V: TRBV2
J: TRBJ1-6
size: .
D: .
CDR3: CASSGQGKGNSPLHF
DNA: TGTGCCAGCAGTGGTCAGGGGAAGGGGAATTCACCCCTCCACTTT

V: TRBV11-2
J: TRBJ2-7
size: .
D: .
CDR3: CASSSAYEQYF
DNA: TGTGCCAGCAGCTCCGCCTACGAGCAGTACTTC

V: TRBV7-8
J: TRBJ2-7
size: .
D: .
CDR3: CASSPSPGISYEQYF
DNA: TGTGCCAGCAGCCCCTCCCCAGGGATCTCCTACGAGCAGTACTTC

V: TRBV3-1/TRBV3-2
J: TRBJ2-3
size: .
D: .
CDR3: CASSQVSSDTQYF
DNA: TGTGCCAGCAGCCAAGTTTCCTCAGATACGCAGTATTTT

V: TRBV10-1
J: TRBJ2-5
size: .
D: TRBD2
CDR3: CASRKLAGGTIQETQYF
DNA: TGCGCCAGCAGAAAACTAGCGGGGGGAACTATACAAGAGACCCAGTACTTC

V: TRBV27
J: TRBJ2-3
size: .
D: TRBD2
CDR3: CASRQSGGAADTQYF
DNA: TGTGCCAGCAGACAAAGCGGGGGGGCCGCAGATACGCAGTATTTT

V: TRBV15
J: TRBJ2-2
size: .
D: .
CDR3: CATSRDLRERHGELFF
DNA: TGTGCCACCAGCAGAGATCTGAGGGAACGGCACGGGGAGCTGTTTTTT

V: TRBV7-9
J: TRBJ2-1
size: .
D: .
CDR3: CASSLGSEPYNEQFF
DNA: TGTGCCAGCAGCTTAGGGAGCGAGCCCTACAATGAGCAGTTCTTC

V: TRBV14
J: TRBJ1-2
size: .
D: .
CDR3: CASSQVRGGDYGYTF
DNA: TGTGCCAGCAGCCAAGTACGGGGAGGGGACTATGGCTACACCTTC

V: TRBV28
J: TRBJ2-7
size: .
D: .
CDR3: CASSPPGVRSYEQYF
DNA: TGTGCCAGCAGTCCCCCGGGAGTCCGCTCCTACGAGCAGTACTTC

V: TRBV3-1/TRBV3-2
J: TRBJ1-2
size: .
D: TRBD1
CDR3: CASSPGTGISVLGYTF
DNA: TGTGCCAGCAGCCCGGGGACAGGGATTTCGGTATTGGGCTACACCTTC